The 16 T cell receptor beta chains given below trace back to one sample, sequenced in a study of cytomegalovirus exposure and HLA in healthy donors. The repertoire was sequenced with immunoSEQ multiplex PCR; TCRdb's copy has only in-frame clones and lacks some. This sample yields around 150,000 clones, of which around four fifths are seen a single time; 2% to 2.5% belongs to the top ten. Sequenced sample: PBMCs. These receptors were taken from a man in his thirties or forties in good health and CMV-seropositive.

The rearrangement uses TRBV10-3 and TRBJ1-1; no clear D gene. Germline V CDR1 and CDR2: ENHRY, SYGVKD. CDR3 length: 14 amino acids. Between the trimmed V and J ends, which lost 10 bases and 0 bases, there was a span of 15 bases. The CDR3 DNA sequence: TGTGCCACCCGTAGCCCTACTATGAACACTGAAGCTTTCTTT. It specifies CATRSPTMNTEAFF.

J is TRBJ2-5 and V is TRBV19; 10 nucleotides agree with TRBD1. V shed 10 bases and J 5 bases; nucleotides not matched to a gene: 10. Germline CDR1 LNHDA, CDR2 SQIVND (reference sequence). The CDR3 contains 14 residues. The CDR3 coding sequence is TGTGCCACACGTGACAGGGGGCGGGCGGAGACCCAGTACTTC. Translated, it gives CATRDRGRAETQYF.

The chain couples TRBV5-4 to TRBJ2-3; 8 bases match TRBD2. Unmatched junction bases numbered 7, after V lost 3 bases and J lost 1 base. In germline, CDR1 is SGHNT, CDR2 YYREEE (reference sequence). The CDR3 consists of 16 residues. The CDR3 coding sequence is TGTGCCAGCAGCTGGAAGACTAGCGCCGGCACAGATACGCAGTATTTT. This gives the protein CASSWKTSAGTDTQYF.

The chain combines TRBV7-9 with TRBJ2-2, with D perhaps matching TRBD1 (5 bases). CDR3 length: 14 residues. Trimming pared 6 bases from V and 4 bases from J, leaving 12 bases between. The germline gives CDR1 SEHNR, CDR2 FQNEAQ (reference sequence). The CDR3 sequence is CASSRQQVTGELFF. The CDR3 DNA follows: TGTGCCAGCAGTCGACAGCAGGTCACCGGGGAGCTGTTTTTT.

The chain combines TRBV4-1 with TRBJ2-1; possibly TRBD2 for D (6 bases). This CDR3 spans 13 amino acids. The germline V gene encodes CDR1 MGHRA and CDR2 YSYEKL. Trimming cost V 4 bases and J 10 bases, with 14 bases left between them. CDR3 sequence reads: CASSLQGAGEQFF. In DNA, the CDR3 is TGCGCCAGCAGCCTCCAAGGGGCGGGGGAGCAGTTCTTC.

The V and J genes are TRBV5-4 and TRBJ2-3, with TRBD2 matching 12 bases. This CDR3 comprises 17 residues. Looked up from germline, CDR1 is SGHNT and CDR2 is YYREEE (reference sequence). Germline trimming cut 0 bases from V and 4 bases from J; bases unmatched to any gene: 6. CDR3 sequence: CASSLGPSSGGADTQYF. The CDR3 nucleotides read TGTGCCAGCAGCTTGGGTCCCTCTAGCGGGGGGGCAGATACGCAGTATTTT.

The chain's CDR3 is CASSQAGPAGETQYF. For the CDR3, the DNA is TGCGCCAGCAGCCAAGCTGGACCCGCGGGGGAGACCCAGTACTTC. The chain employs TRBV4-1 and TRBJ2-5; weak D call: TRBD2 (6 bases). This CDR3 has 15 amino acids. CDR1 is MGHRA, CDR2 YSYEKL, per germline. Trimming removed 1 base from V and 5 bases from J, with 14 bases in between.

The V gene is TRBV27, the J gene TRBJ1-1; no clear D gene. Germline CDR1 and CDR2: MNHEY and SMNVEV (reference sequence). Trimming left V 3 bases short and J 2 bases short, with 7 bases between. The CDR3 runs to 13 residues. The CDR3 reads CASSFVVNTEAFF. CDR3 nucleotides: TGTGCCAGCAGTTTCGTCGTAAACACTGAAGCTTTCTTT.

This chain uses TRBV16 with TRBJ2-7, with 9 nucleotides matching TRBD2. Germline assignment: CDR1 KGHSY and CDR2 FQNENV. The CDR3 runs to 19 residues. With 1 base clipped from V and 4 bases from J, the junction kept 17 bases outside the gene matches. CDR3 region: CASSQLLRGGRDPQYEQYF. The CDR3 DNA reads as TGTGCCAGCAGCCAATTGTTGCGGGGGGGACGCGACCCACAATACGAGCAGTACTTC.

A single count supports this clone. The rearrangement joins TRBV28 to TRBJ2-1, with 7 positions matching TRBD2. The CDR3 is 14 amino acids. V shed 6 bases, J shed 4 bases, and the junction held 6 bases outside the gene matches. Germline CDR1 and CDR2: MDHEN and SYDVKM. CDR3 DNA sequence: TGTGCCAGCAGCTGGGGGGGAACATACAATGAGCAGTTCTTC. Translation gives CASSWGGTYNEQFF. The full variable domain, its missing parts supplied by reference TRBV28 and TRBJ2-1, is DVKVTQSSRYLVKRTGEKVFLECVQDMDHENMFWYRQDPGLGLRLIYFSYDVKMKEKGDIPEGYSVSREKKERFSLILESASTNQTSMYLCASSWGGTYNEQFFGPGTRLTVL.

The chain carries TRBV6-5 and TRBJ1-5; D not resolved. The CDR3 runs 16 residues. V was cut by 2 bases and J by 4 bases, with 15 bases left in between. CDR1 and CDR2 (germline): MNHEY, SVGAGI. The CDR3 is CASSYRIPNLNQPQHF. The CDR3 coding sequence is TGTGCCAGCAGTTACCGAATCCCCAACCTAAATCAGCCCCAGCATTTT.

CDR3 DNA sequence: TGTGCCAGCAGTGAACAGGGTGCCCCGGTGTACTTC. This sequence encodes CASSEQGAPVYF. The chain has TRBV25-1 and TRBJ2-4; maybe TRBD1 (5 bases). CDR3 length equals 12 residues. CDR1 MGHDK and CDR2 SYGVNS come from the germline V gene. V was clipped by 2 bases and J by 15 bases, with 14 bases between them.

The chain's CDR3 is CASSPRSGTYQETQYF. The CDR3 bases are TGTGCCAGCAGCCCTAGAAGCGGAACTTACCAAGAGACCCAGTACTTC. The chain carries TRBV7-8 and TRBJ2-5; the D gene is possibly TRBD2 (5 bases). Per germline, CDR1 SGHVS and CDR2 FQNEAQ. V was trimmed by 5 bases and J by 0 bases, leaving 16 bases between them. This CDR3 comprises 16 residues.

The chain carries TRBV11-3 and TRBJ2-3, with 9 bases aligning to TRBD1. The CDR3 extends over 15 amino acids. Germline V gene lookup returns CDR1 SGHNT and CDR2 YENEEA. The V gene end was trimmed by 5 bases and the J gene end by 2 bases; junction bases not matched to a gene: 5. This CDR3 reads CASSPGTGHTDTQYF. CDR3 bases: TGTGCCAGCAGCCCCGGGACAGGGCACACAGATACGCAGTATTTT.

The V and J genes are TRBV10-3 and TRBJ2-7; TRBD2 aligns across 13 bases. J gave up 5 bases and V 0 bases, and 4 bases lay outside the gene matches. Germline assignment: CDR1 ENHRY and CDR2 SYGVKD. This CDR3 has 16 residues. The CDR3 DNA sequence: TGTGCCATCAGTGAGTCTGAGACTAGCGGGGGGAACGAGCAGTACTTC. Amino acid sequence: CAISESETSGGNEQYF.

The V and J genes are TRBV7-3 and TRBJ1-1, with no clear D. This CDR3 comprises 11 residues. Germline V gene data show CDR1 as SGHTA and CDR2 as FQGTGA. Trimming cost V 4 bases and J 3 bases, with 3 bases left between them. CDR3 residues: CASSSYTEAFF. CDR3 bases: TGTGCCAGCAGCTCCTACACTGAAGCTTTCTTT.